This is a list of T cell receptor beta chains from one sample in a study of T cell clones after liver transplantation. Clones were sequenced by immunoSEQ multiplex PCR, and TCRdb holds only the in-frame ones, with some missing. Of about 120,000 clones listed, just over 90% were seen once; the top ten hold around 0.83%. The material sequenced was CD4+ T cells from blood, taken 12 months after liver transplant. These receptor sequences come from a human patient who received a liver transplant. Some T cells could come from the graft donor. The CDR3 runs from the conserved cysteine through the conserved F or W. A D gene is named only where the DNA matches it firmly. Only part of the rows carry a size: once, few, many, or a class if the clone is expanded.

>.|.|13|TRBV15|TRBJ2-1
CATSSHPGNEQFF
TGTGCCACCAGTTCTCACCCAGGGAATGAGCAGTTCTTC
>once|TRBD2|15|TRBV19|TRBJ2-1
CASSMAGDSYNEQFF
TGTGCCAGTAGTATGGCGGGAGACTCCTACAATGAGCAGTTCTTC
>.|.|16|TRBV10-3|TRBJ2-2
CAISETGLRGTGELFF
TGTGCCATCAGTGAGACTGGCCTCCGTGGGACCGGGGAGCTGTTTTTT
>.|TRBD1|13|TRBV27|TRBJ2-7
CASSKTGSYEQYF
TGTGCCAGCAGTAAGACAGGGTCCTACGAGCAGTACTTC
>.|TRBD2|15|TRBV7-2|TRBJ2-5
CASSSGLAREETQYF
TGTGCCAGCAGCTCGGGACTAGCGCGAGAAGAGACCCAGTACTTC
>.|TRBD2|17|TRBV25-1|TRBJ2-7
CASSVIRAGTTSYEQYF
TGTGCCAGCAGTGTTATAAGGGCGGGGACTACCTCCTACGAGCAGTACTTC
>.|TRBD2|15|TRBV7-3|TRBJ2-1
CASSLTSGNLNEQFF
TGTGCCAGCAGCTTGACTAGCGGGAACCTAAATGAGCAGTTCTTC
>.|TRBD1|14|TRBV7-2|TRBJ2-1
CASSLRTGSDEQFF
TGTGCCAGCAGCTTAAGGACAGGGAGCGATGAGCAGTTCTTC
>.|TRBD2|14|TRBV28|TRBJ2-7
CASLTSGRSYEQYF
TGTGCCAGCTTGACTAGCGGGAGGTCCTACGAGCAGTACTTC
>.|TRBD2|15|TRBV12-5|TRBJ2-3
CASRSRGGLQDTQYF
TGTGCTAGCAGAAGTCGGGGAGGGCTTCAAGATACGCAGTATTTT
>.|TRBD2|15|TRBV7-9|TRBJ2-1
CASNEAGGPGYEQFF
TGTGCCAGCAACGAAGCGGGAGGGCCTGGCTATGAGCAGTTCTTC
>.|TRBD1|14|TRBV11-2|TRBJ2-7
CASNQQGASYEQYF
TGTGCCAGCAACCAACAGGGGGCTTCCTACGAGCAGTACTTC
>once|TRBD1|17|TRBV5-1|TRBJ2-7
CASSKGVQGASSYEQYF
TGCGCCAGCAGCAAGGGGGTGCAGGGGGCGAGCTCCTACGAGCAGTACTTC
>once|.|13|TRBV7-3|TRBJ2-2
CASSLAGGRELFF
TGTGCCAGCAGCTTAGCGGGCGGGAGGGAGCTGTTTTTT
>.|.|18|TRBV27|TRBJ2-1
CASSLFRPSIPSANEQFF
TGTGCCAGCAGTCTATTCCGGCCTAGCATTCCCAGTGCCAATGAGCAGTTCTTC
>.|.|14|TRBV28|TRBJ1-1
CASVVGGEGTEAFF
TGTGCCAGCGTCGTTGGGGGAGAGGGCACTGAAGCTTTCTTT
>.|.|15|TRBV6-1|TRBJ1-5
CASSEVKGGNRPQHF
TGTGCCAGCAGTGAAGTGAAGGGCGGGAATAGGCCCCAGCATTTT
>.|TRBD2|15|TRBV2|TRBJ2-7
CASSESSGSSYEQYF
TGTGCCAGCAGTGAATCTAGCGGGAGCTCCTACGAGCAGTACTTC
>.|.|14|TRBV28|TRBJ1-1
CASSLVPTNTEAFF
TGTGCCAGCAGTTTAGTCCCCACAAACACTGAAGCTTTCTTT
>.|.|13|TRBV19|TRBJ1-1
CASSIQGKTEAFF
TGTGCCAGTAGTATCCAGGGAAAGACTGAAGCTTTCTTT
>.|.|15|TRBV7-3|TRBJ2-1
CASSLSLGSQNEQFF
TGTGCCAGCAGCTTGTCTCTCGGGAGCCAGAATGAGCAGTTCTTC
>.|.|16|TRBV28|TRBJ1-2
CASSPHLGSGANGYTF
TGTGCCAGCAGTCCTCATCTGGGATCGGGGGCAAATGGCTACACCTTC
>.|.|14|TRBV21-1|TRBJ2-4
CASSERTGGLVQYF
TGTGCCAGCAGCGAGAGGACAGGGGGTTTGGTTCAGTACTTC